The clone carrying this T cell receptor (beta chain) was counted many times. The authors built TCR beta libraries using iRepertoire HTBI primers and Arm-PCR of CDR3 regions. A single record per CDR3 protein comes from TCRdb applying MiXCR to the multiplex PCR reads. The data show about 430,000 distinct CDR3 sequences, with approximately 16% seen just once and over 7% held by the top ten. Time point reported: newly diagnosed GD, antithyroid drugs for less than 3 months. Generation of the TCR library employed RNA extracted from PBMCs. The data are from a study of regulatory T cells in long-lasting Graves disease. The germline V gene encodes CDR1 MNHEY and CDR2 SMNVEV (reference sequence). Trimming shortened V by 6 bases and J by 7 bases, and 13 bases separated the two germline ends. The CDR3 is made up of 12 amino acids. These data were likewise used in another study, on T cells in Graves' hyperthyroidism and ophthalmopathy. According to that study: First-round RT-PCR with HTBI primers amplified the TCR CDR3 region.

The sample was peripheral blood mononuclear cells (PBMCs), taken at new diagnosis, from a patient treated with antithyroid drugs. The clonotype originates from a woman aged 40 to 55 with Graves disease. This chain links TRBV27 with TRBJ2-7; the D gene is possibly TRBD2 (6 bases). The DNA of the CDR3 is TGTGCCAGCAGAGGGCTAGCGAGGGAGCAGTACTTC. Translated: CASRGLAREQYF.